This T cell receptor (beta chain) was recovered during a study of metastatic and nonmetastatic thyroid tumors. Study-wide context: Across blood and tumor or nodule tissue, repertoires from malignant and benign thyroid patients were compared with one another.

Germline loops: CDR1 SNHLY, CDR2 FYNNEI. Trimming took off 3 bases at V and 0 bases at J, with 15 bases between the two ends. This CDR3 is built from 18 residues. TCRdb re-called the PCR reads via MiXCR. The sample holds more than 10,000 clones; under 25% are singletons and the top ten take over 50%. Until they underwent thyroid surgery, no patient had received any treatment. V and J are TRBV2 and TRBJ1-6; D is unclear. Sequencing was performed on blood. This sequence was found in a male donor with papillary thyroid cancer or a benign thyroid nodule (not recorded which). Some clones in this sample may be carry-over from other donors' samples. CDR3 nucleotide sequence: TGTGCCAGCAGTGAGAACCGGCCTAAATTCTCCTATAATTCACCCCTCCACTTT. It is translated as CASSENRPKFSYNSPLHF.